The rows below give T cell receptor beta chains drawn from one sample of a study of B cell selection in AIRE deficiency. The repertoire was sequenced with immunoSEQ multiplex PCR; TCRdb's copy has only in-frame clones and lacks some. Altogether about 23,000 clones are present, 95% to 98% being singletons, with the ten largest covering about 0.2%. The sample comprised conventional CD4+ T cells sorted from PBMCs. The source of these receptors is a human donor with AIRE deficiency. Each CDR3 is given with its conserved first and last residue. Fields, in order: V gene, J gene, clone size, D gene, CDR3 length, CDR3 protein, CDR3 DNA. The D gene is left open where the match is weak. Clone size appears in some rows only: once, few, many, or a class for an expanded clone.

V: TRBV29-1
J: TRBJ1-5
size: NA
D: NA
length: 13
CDR3: CSARTGMDQPQHF
DNA: TGCAGCGCCAGAACGGGTATGGATCAGCCCCAGCATTTT

V: TRBV5-1
J: TRBJ1-2
size: NA
D: NA
length: 15
CDR3: CASSLDQGFLAGYTF
DNA: TGCGCCAGCAGCTTGGATCAGGGTTTCTTGGCTGGCTACACCTTC

V: TRBV7-2
J: TRBJ1-6
size: NA
D: NA
length: 11
CDR3: CASSSYGSLHF
DNA: TGTGCCAGCAGCTCGTACGGGTCCCTCCACTTT

V: TRBV12-5
J: TRBJ2-7
size: NA
D: NA
length: 12
CDR3: CASGLDYYEQYF
DNA: TGTGCTAGTGGTTTGGATTATTACGAGCAGTACTTC

V: TRBV5-6
J: TRBJ1-6
size: NA
D: TRBD1
length: 15
CDR3: CASSLEGAPNSPLHF
DNA: TGTGCCAGCAGCTTGGAGGGGGCGCCTAATTCACCCCTCCACTTT

V: TRBV15
J: TRBJ2-3
size: NA
D: NA
length: 12
CDR3: CATSRATDTQYF
DNA: TGTGCCACCAGCAGAGCAACAGATACGCAGTATTTT

V: TRBV7-8
J: TRBJ2-1
size: NA
D: NA
length: 12
CDR3: CASSLEFKRQFF
DNA: TGTGCCAGCAGCTTAGAATTCAAGCGGCAGTTCTTC

V: TRBV19
J: TRBJ2-7
size: NA
D: TRBD2
length: 14
CDR3: CASSIRAGVGEQYF
DNA: TGTGCCAGTAGTATACGGGCGGGAGTAGGTGAGCAGTACTTC

V: TRBV28
J: TRBJ2-1
size: NA
D: TRBD1
length: 17
CDR3: CASRPIPGQGAFGEQFF
DNA: TGTGCCAGCAGACCAATTCCGGGACAGGGGGCTTTCGGTGAGCAGTTCTTC

V: TRBV28
J: TRBJ1-3
size: NA
D: NA
length: 15
CDR3: CASSIDRPSGNTIYF
DNA: TGTGCCAGCAGTATCGACCGACCCTCTGGAAACACCATATATTTT

V: TRBV30
J: TRBJ1-2
size: NA
D: NA
length: 13
CDR3: CAWNFVVEDGYTF
DNA: TGTGCCTGGAACTTTGTTGTCGAGGATGGCTACACCTTC

V: TRBV7-8
J: TRBJ2-6
size: NA
D: NA
length: 20
CDR3: CASSLGRQAGLGSGANVLTF
DNA: TGTGCCAGCAGCTTAGGTCGACAGGCGGGGTTAGGCTCTGGGGCCAACGTCCTGACTTTC

V: TRBV4-3
J: TRBJ1-6
size: NA
D: TRBD1
length: 15
CDR3: CASSPEDRDGSPLHF
DNA: TGCGCCAGCAGCCCCGAAGACAGGGACGGTTCACCCCTCCACTTT

V: TRBV27
J: TRBJ2-3
size: NA
D: TRBD1
length: 14
CDR3: CASSLTGWADTQYF
DNA: TGTGCCAGCAGTTTGACAGGGTGGGCAGATACGCAGTATTTT

V: TRBV27
J: TRBJ2-6
size: NA
D: TRBD1
length: 16
CDR3: CAASQGAPAGANVLTF
DNA: TGTGCCGCCTCACAGGGGGCACCGGCTGGGGCCAACGTCCTGACTTTC

V: TRBV7-8
J: TRBJ1-1
size: once
D: NA
length: 14
CDR3: CASSLGTANTEAFF
DNA: TGTGCCAGCAGCTTAGGTACAGCGAACACTGAAGCTTTCTTT

V: TRBV9
J: TRBJ1-4
size: NA
D: NA
length: 14
CDR3: CASSVSQGGEKLFF
DNA: TGTGCCAGCAGCGTAAGCCAGGGAGGTGAAAAACTGTTTTTT

V: TRBV6-1
J: TRBJ2-7
size: NA
D: NA
length: 11
CDR3: CASGRSYEQYF
DNA: TGTGCCAGCGGAAGATCATACGAGCAGTACTTC

V: TRBV28
J: TRBJ2-4
size: once
D: TRBD1
length: 15
CDR3: CASSSGQGHKNIQYF
DNA: TGTGCCAGCAGTTCGGGACAGGGACATAAAAACATTCAGTACTTC

V: TRBV5-4
J: TRBJ2-1
size: once
D: TRBD1
length: 14
CDR3: CASSYRGSYNEQFF
DNA: TGTGCCAGCAGTTACAGGGGTTCCTACAATGAGCAGTTCTTC

V: TRBV7-8
J: TRBJ2-7
size: NA
D: TRBD2
length: 15
CDR3: CASSLGSSGPYEQYF
DNA: TGTGCCAGCAGCTTAGGGTCTAGCGGACCCTACGAGCAGTACTTC

V: TRBV6-1
J: TRBJ2-2
size: NA
D: NA
length: 16
CDR3: CASSDDLRRNTGELFF
DNA: TGTGCCAGCAGTGATGACCTAAGACGGAACACCGGGGAGCTGTTTTTT

V: TRBV30
J: TRBJ2-3
size: NA
D: TRBD2
length: 13
CDR3: CASTGGGPDTQYF
DNA: TGTGCCTCTACTGGGGGAGGGCCCGATACGCAGTATTTT

V: TRBV7-2
J: TRBJ2-3
size: NA
D: NA
length: 18
CDR3: CASSSELGTSPSVDTQYF
DNA: TGTGCCAGCAGCTCCGAACTCGGGACATCCCCATCGGTAGATACGCAGTATTTT

V: TRBV28
J: TRBJ1-3
size: NA
D: NA
length: 16
CDR3: CASSLGQGHSGNTIYF
DNA: TGTGCCAGCAGTTTAGGGCAGGGCCACTCTGGAAACACCATATATTTT

V: TRBV4-1
J: TRBJ1-2
size: NA
D: TRBD1
length: 15
CDR3: CASSQVGQGNYGYTF
DNA: TGCGCCAGCAGCCAAGTAGGACAGGGGAACTATGGCTACACCTTC

V: TRBV6-1
J: TRBJ2-1
size: NA
D: TRBD2
length: 15
CDR3: CASRTLAGGYNEQFF
DNA: TGTGCCAGCAGAACTCTAGCGGGAGGTTACAATGAGCAGTTCTTC